This T cell receptor beta chain was documented in a study of T cell responses to AZD1222 COVID-19 vaccine. Study-wide findings and caveats: Females made up more of the donors, who were largely white British, and clonal diversity may have come out too low. It was only a handful of AZD1222 recipients who were seropositive at baseline.

Points on this clone: Antigen unknown.

Clones were sequenced by immunoSEQ multiplex PCR, and TCRdb holds only the in-frame ones, with some missing. Among over 55,000 clones, 70% to 80% were seen once, and the ten largest hold approximately 3.5%. This CDR3 is built from 16 residues. In germline, CDR1 is SNHLY, CDR2 FYNNEI. Trimming took 5 bases from V and 6 from J, leaving 19 bases between them. The starting material was peripheral blood, obtained 28 days after the second AZD1222 dose. The sequence came from an adult who received the AZD1222 COVID-19 vaccine. The chain employs TRBV2 and TRBJ1-4; perhaps TRBD1 as D (5 bases). CDR3: CASSNPASGRDEKLFF. The CDR3 DNA reads as TGTGCCAGCAGTAATCCCGCATCAGGGAGGGATGAAAAACTGTTTTTT.